This TCR beta chain originates from a study of blood T cell repertoires in COVID-19. Study-wide background: Sites across the United States, Italy and Spain contributed samples from acute and convalescent COVID-19. In each case, the material was cDNA or gDNA derived from T cells, B-cell-depleted T cells, or PBMCs.

In the study's own analysis: Amplification from reference gene primers served as the basis for estimated nucleated cell counts. The method was immunoSEQ multiplex PCR; TCRdb's version includes in-frame clones alone and lacks a portion of them. The DNA was the basis for D and trimming; V, J and clone size are from that table. Of some 55,000 clones listed, 75% to 95% are singletons. Germline values: CDR1 SNHLY, CDR2 FYNNEI. The CDR3 runs 16 residues. V lost 6 bases and J lost 6; bases outside the gene matches: 17. The chain links TRBV2 to TRBJ2-7; 7 positions match TRBD2. The sample comprised peripheral blood. This receptor was identified in a woman aged 40 to 50 with active COVID-19. CDR3 sequence reads: CASSEKRYGLGGEQYF. DNA for the CDR3: TGTGCCAGCAGCGAGAAAAGGTACGGACTAGGCGGCGAGCAGTACTTC.